The clone carrying this T cell receptor (beta chain) was found many times. Its antigen is as yet unknown. Sequencing was performed with immunoSEQ multiplex PCR; in TCRdb, only in-frame clones are kept and a portion is missing. The sample lists about 480,000 clones; 87% were seen once. From germline, CDR1 is SGHNT and CDR2 YYREEE (reference sequence). This CDR3 region has 15 residues. With 5 bases clipped from V and 4 bases from J, the junction kept 10 bases outside the gene matches. The sample is drawn from a study of Ad26.COV2.S vaccination and SARS-CoV-2 variants. For the study at large: Recipients of Ad26.COV2.S got it intramuscularly, once or twice 56 days apart.

Findings and caveats of the study: Considerable breadth of spike-specific CD8+ and CD4+ T cell responses has reportedly been documented following vaccination. Possibly, TCR breadth and depth analyses underestimated total T cell responses. Comparability of non-spike TCR breadth was observed across vaccine and placebo recipients.

The treatment: around 19 received Ad26.COV2.S at low or high dose, single or two shots; five or six received placebo; per-sample allocation not given. Samples analyzed were those drawn on day 63 after the first vaccine or placebo injection. The TCR was taken from a person between 18 and 65 years old who received the Ad26.COV2.S COVID-19 vaccine or a placebo. The chain recombines TRBV5-4 with TRBJ2-7, with TRBD1 matching over 9 bases. The specimen comprised peripheral blood, sampled in a trial of Ad26.COV2.S vaccine versus placebo. The DNA for the CDR3 is TGTGCCAGCAGTCCCGCCGGGACAGGGAGGTACGAGCAGTACTTC. It is translated as CASSPAGTGRYEQYF.